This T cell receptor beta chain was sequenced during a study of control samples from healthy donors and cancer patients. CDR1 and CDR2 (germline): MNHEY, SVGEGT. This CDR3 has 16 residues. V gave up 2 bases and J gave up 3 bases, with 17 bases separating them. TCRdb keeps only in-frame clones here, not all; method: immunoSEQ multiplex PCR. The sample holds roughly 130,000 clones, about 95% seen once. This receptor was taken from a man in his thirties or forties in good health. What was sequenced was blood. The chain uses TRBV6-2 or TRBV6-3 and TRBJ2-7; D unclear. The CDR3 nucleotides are TGTGCCAGCAGTTACGACCCACCCCAATATATCTACGAGCAGTACTTC. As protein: CASSYDPPQYIYEQYF.